Below, 23 T cell receptor beta chains from the same sample are listed, as sequenced in a study of T cells in Graves' hyperthyroidism and ophthalmopathy. There were TCR beta CDR3 regions amplified from RNA transcripts. During a first-round RT-PCR of the TCR CDR3, the HTBI primer set was used. Using its own MiXCR run on the multiplex PCR reads, TCRdb lists one record per CDR3 protein. The sample comprises 400,000 to 550,000 distinct CDR3 sequences, roughly a quarter of which are singletons, and 11% rests with the top ten. The sample consisted of blood. The receptors shown here come from a woman between 25 and 40 years old with Graves' ophthalmopathy.

The V gene is TRBV29-1, the J gene TRBJ2-2, with D unclear. Trimming stripped 7 bases from V and 6 bases from J, with 9 bases between. Germline-derived CDR1 and CDR2 are SQVTM and ANQGSEA. This CDR3 region has 11 residues. The CDR3 reads CSAQHAGELFF. For the CDR3, the DNA is TGCAGCGCCCAGCATGCCGGGGAGCTGTTTTTT.

This clonotype was observed at least ten times. J is TRBJ2-2 and V is TRBV5-1; D is perhaps TRBD2 (6 bases). The germline V and J ends were trimmed by 5 bases and 2 bases, with 10 bases remaining between them. This CDR3 region has 14 residues. From germline, CDR1 is SGHRS and CDR2 YFSETQ. CDR3 loop: CASSGGDNTGELFF. The CDR3 DNA sequence: TGCGCCAGCAGTGGCGGGGACAACACCGGGGAGCTGTTTTTT. Using reference TRBV5-1 and TRBJ2-2 for the parts outside the CDR3, the full variable domain is KAGVTQTPRYLIKTRGQQVTLSCSPISGHRSVSWYQQTPGQGLQFLFEYFSETQRNKGNFPGRFSGRQFSNSRSEMNVSTLELGDSALYLCASSGGDNTGELFFGEGSRLTVL.

This clonotype was seen repeatedly, ten times or more. The chain recombines TRBV4-1 with TRBJ1-1, with D maybe TRBD1 (5 bases). Trimming stripped 0 bases from V and 14 bases from J, with 16 bases between. The CDR3 is made up of 13 amino acids. Germline V CDR1 and CDR2: MGHRA, YSYEKL. The CDR3 loop is CASSQERAGVRFF. CDR3 DNA sequence: TGCGCCAGCAGCCAAGAACGGGCGGGGGTACGGTTCTTT.

This clonotype appeared many times. J is TRBJ2-5 and V is TRBV4-1; TRBD2 is a possible D gene (5 bases). This CDR3 has 13 residues. Looked up from germline, CDR1 is MGHRA and CDR2 is YSYEKL. With 1 base removed from V and 5 bases from J, the gap between germline ends came to 8 bases. The CDR3 DNA follows: TGCGCCAGCAGCCAAGGACTACGGGAGACCCAGTACTTC. Its translation is CASSQGLRETQYF.

This clonotype was seen at least ten times. V and J are TRBV12-3 or TRBV12-4 and TRBJ1-5; no firm D call. With 3 bases removed from V and 8 bases from J, the gap between germline ends came to 8 bases. The CDR3 has 12 residues. CDR3: CASSFAREPQHF. CDR3 coding DNA: TGTGCCAGCAGTTTTGCTCGGGAGCCCCAGCATTTT.

Ten or more counts support this clonotype. This chain uses TRBV20-1 with TRBJ1-3; 8 bases align to TRBD1. The CDR3 has 13 residues. The germline gives CDR1 DFQATT, CDR2 SNEGSKA (reference sequence). Losses at the gene ends were 4 bases for V and 2 bases for J; bases not matched to a gene: 1. Written as DNA, the CDR3 is TGCAGTGCTATGGACAGGGCTGGAAACACCATATATTTT. It encodes CSAMDRAGNTIYF.

Ten or more counts support this clonotype. The chain has TRBV20-1 and TRBJ2-7; TRBD2 aligns across 13 bases. The CDR3 length is 18 residues. After removal of 3 bases from V and 0 bases from J, the junction contained 11 bases not matched to a gene. From germline, CDR1 is DFQATT and CDR2 SNEGSKA (reference sequence). CDR3 coding DNA: TGCAGTGCTAGGGCACCGGGACTAGCGGGGTTCAGCTCCTACGAGCAGTACTTC. It encodes CSARAPGLAGFSSYEQYF.

This clonotype occurred a few times. At one of its ends the junction is not consistent with the germline gene, which may arise from a read error. V and J are TRBV13 and TRBJ2-5; D is perhaps TRBD1 or TRBD2 (5 bases each). The CDR3 is 14 amino acids. Germline-derived CDR1 and CDR2 are PRHDT and FYEKMQ (reference sequence). CDR3 sequence (DNA): TGTGCCAGCAGCCAACGCCGGGGCTCAGAGACCAAGTACTTC. Translating gives CASSQRRGSETKYF. Based on the CDR3 plus reference TRBV13 and TRBJ2-5, the full variable domain is AAGVIQSPRHLIKEKRETATLKCYPIPRHDTVYWYQQGPGQDPQFLISFYEKMQSDKGSIPDRFSAQQFSDYHSELNMSSLELGDSALYFCASSQRRGSETKYFGPGTRLLVL.

This clonotype came up many times. V is TRBV5-6 and J is TRBJ2-7; D unresolved. Trimming removed 4 bases from V and 1 base from J, with 6 bases in between. The CDR3 sequence is 12 residues long. CDR1 and CDR2 (germline): SGHDT, YYEEEE. The CDR3 region has the DNA TGTGCCAGCAGCATTGGATCCTACGAGCAGTACTTC. Amino acids: CASSIGSYEQYF.

This clonotype was seen at least ten times. The rearrangement uses TRBV11-2 and TRBJ2-7; possibly TRBD1 for D (6 bases). Trimming stripped 0 bases from V and 2 bases from J, with 17 bases between. This CDR3 comprises 17 residues. Germline V CDR1 and CDR2: SGHAT, FQNNGV. CDR3 nucleotides: TGTGCCAGCAGCTTAGATCCAGGGGTCGGCAGAACCTACGAGCAGTACTTC. Encoded protein: CASSLDPGVGRTYEQYF.

The chain carries TRBV7-3 and TRBJ1-1, with D possibly being TRBD1 (5 bases). V lost 5 bases to trimming and J lost 0 bases, with 13 bases between them. CDR3 length equals 15 residues. Germline V gene sequence: CDR1 SGHTA, CDR2 FQGTGA. CDR3 protein: CASSPGHSMNTEAFF. The CDR3 nucleotides are TGTGCCAGCAGCCCAGGACACTCGATGAACACTGAAGCTTTCTTT. The entire variable domain, with the rest obtained from reference TRBV7-3 and TRBJ1-1, is as follows: GAGVSQTPSNKVTEKGKYVELRCDPISGHTALYWYRQSLGQGPEFLIYFQGTGAADDSGLPNDRFFAVRPEGSVSTLKIQRTERGDSAVYLCASSPGHSMNTEAFFGQGTRLTVV.

This clonotype was seen at least ten times. V and J are TRBV20-1 and TRBJ2-5; no clear D gene. Germline V gene lookup returns CDR1 DFQATT and CDR2 SNEGSKA (reference sequence). V shed 0 bases and J shed 5 bases, with 16 bases lying between them. There are 15 residues in the CDR3. The CDR3 is CSARDIRAEWETQYF. CDR3 DNA sequence: TGCAGTGCTAGAGATATTCGGGCAGAGTGGGAGACCCAGTACTTC.

This clonotype was observed many times. The V call is TRBV4-2, the J call TRBJ2-4; D may be TRBD1 or TRBD2 (5 bases each). This CDR3 comprises 18 residues. Trimming left V 0 bases short and J 3 bases short, with 18 bases between. Germline CDR1 reads LGHNA; CDR2 reads YNFKEQ. CDR3 sequence: CASSQDGAGSEVKNIQYF. CDR3 in DNA: TGTGCCAGCAGCCAAGATGGTGCAGGGTCGGAGGTCAAAAACATTCAGTACTTC.

The sample holds many counts of this clonotype. V gene TRBV18 combines with J gene TRBJ1-2; no firm D call. The CDR3 consists of 14 residues. Trimming removed 1 base at V and 8 bases at J, with 14 bases between. Germline CDR1 and CDR2: KGHSH and LQKENI. The CDR3 DNA reads as TGTGCCAGCTCACCACAGGGAGGCAGTGCCGGCTACACCTTC. Protein sequence: CASSPQGGSAGYTF.

The chain couples TRBV5-1 to TRBJ2-7; 7 bases match TRBD2. Germline-derived CDR1 and CDR2 are SGHRS and YFSETQ. This CDR3 is 15 amino acids long. V gave up 3 bases and J gave up 2 bases; unmatched junction bases: 8. CDR3 protein: CASSSSAGTPYEQYF. The CDR3, as DNA: TGCGCCAGCAGCTCATCAGCGGGGACCCCCTACGAGCAGTACTTC.

This clonotype was observed at least ten times. The rearrangement joins TRBV6-1 to TRBJ1-1; D gene unclear. Deletions cut 6 bases from V and 1 base from J, with 12 bases between. Germline V gene lookup returns CDR1 MNHNS and CDR2 SASEGT. This CDR3 comprises 14 residues. DNA of the CDR3: TGTGCCAGCAGCACACTGACCGCGAACACTGAAGCTTTCTTT. Translation gives CASSTLTANTEAFF.

This clonotype was found a few times. The rearrangement uses TRBV7-9 and TRBJ2-7; D gene unclear. Between the trimmed V and J ends, which lost 3 bases and 3 bases, there was a span of 9 bases. CDR1 and CDR2 from the germline V gene are SEHNR and FQNEAQ (reference sequence). This CDR3 has 13 residues. CDR3 in amino acids: CASSFLTYYEQYF. The DNA for the CDR3 is TGTGCCAGCAGCTTCCTCACCTACTACGAGCAGTACTTC. Using reference TRBV7-9 and TRBJ2-7 for the parts outside the CDR3, the full variable domain is DTGVSQNPRHKITKRGQNVTFRCDPISEHNRLYWYRQTLGQGPEFLTYFQNEAQLEKSRLLSDRFSAERPKGSFSTLEIQRTEQGDSAMYLCASSFLTYYEQYFGPGTRLTVT.

The table lists this clonotype with many counts. The rearrangement joins TRBV7-2 to TRBJ2-7; TRBD2 matches 10 bases. With V trimmed by 1 base and J by 2 bases, 2 bases remained unmatched. CDR3 size: 15 residues. The germline V gene has CDR1 SGHTA and CDR2 FQGNSA. This CDR3 is CASSLVSGGAYEQYF. CDR3 in DNA: TGTGCCAGCAGCTTAGTGAGCGGGGGGGCCTACGAGCAGTACTTC.

In the case of this clonotype: This may be a read error: a much more frequent sequence differs by one nucleotide. As the CDR3 is not closed by the conserved phenylalanine or tryptophan, this likely results from a read error. The chain has TRBV9 and TRBJ1-5; a possible D gene is TRBD1 (5 bases). V was pared by 0 bases and J by 1 base, with 5 bases between. The CDR3 covers 14 residues. From germline, CDR1 is SGDLS and CDR2 YYNGEE. The CDR3 nucleotides are TGTGCCAGCAGCGTAGGGGGCAGCAATCAGCCCCAGCATTCT. This sequence encodes CASSVGGSNQPQHS.

This clonotype was observed once. The V call is TRBV7-3, the J call TRBJ2-2; TRBD2 aligns across 8 bases. Trimming took 5 bases from V and 3 from J; bases not matched to a gene: 5. CDR1 is SGHTA, CDR2 FQGTGA, per germline. There are 15 residues in the CDR3. The CDR3, as DNA: TGTGCCAGCAGCCGAGCGGGGGAGGACACCGGGGAGCTGTTTTTT. As protein: CASSRAGEDTGELFF.

The V and J genes are TRBV12-3 or TRBV12-4 and TRBJ1-6, with a tentative D call TRBD1 (6 bases). V shed 6 bases and J shed 14 bases, with 17 bases lying between them. The CDR3 has 13 residues. The CDR3 DNA follows: TGTGCCAGCAGCTCCAGGGGAGAGGGGACCCTCCACTTT. Amino acid sequence: CASSSRGEGTLHF.

This CDR3 reads CASSRDRANQPQHF. The CDR3 region has the DNA TGTGCCAGCAGCCGGGACCGTGCGAATCAGCCCCAGCATTTT. The V and J genes are TRBV7-2 and TRBJ1-5, with D maybe TRBD1 (5 bases). V was shortened by 5 bases and J by 4 bases, with 12 bases between the two germline ends. This CDR3 spans 14 amino acids. In germline, CDR1 is SGHTA, CDR2 FQGNSA.

This clonotype was seen many times. The rearrangement links TRBV30 to TRBJ1-5; D is ambiguous. The CDR3 sequence is 15 residues long. Deletions cut 1 base from V and 0 bases from J, with 10 bases between. Germline V lookup: CDR1 GTSNPN, CDR2 SVGIG (reference sequence). The CDR3 loop reads CAWSEGTHSNQPQHF. CDR3 in DNA: TGTGCCTGGAGTGAGGGCACCCATAGCAATCAGCCCCAGCATTTT.